The source of this TCR beta chain is a study of shared clonotypes between healthy human individuals. Study-level results: In contrast to clonotypes shared by all four donors, non-shared clonotypes had lower generation probabilities. In a handful of donors, approximately 5% of naive CD4 clonotypes appeared in common. Clonotype sharing among donors likely depends on sequencing depth.

In the case of this clone: Its antigen is not known.

Replicate PCRs for sorted subsets used roughly 200 ng DNA; this equaled 30,000 to 35,000 T cell genomes. The protocol was immunoSEQ multiplex PCR, while the TCRdb copy is restricted to in-frame clones and leaves out a portion. Among some 1.5 million clones, roughly 98% were seen once, and the ten largest hold 0.4% to 0.55%. Trimming removed 7 bases from V and 5 bases from J, with 11 bases in between. This CDR3 region has 11 residues. Germline V CDR1 and CDR2: DFQATT, SNEGSKA (reference sequence). The sequence derives from a man in his thirties or forties in good health. The material sequenced was naive CD4+ T cells sorted from blood. Subset in this sample: CD45RA+ positively selected. This chain connects TRBV20-1 to TRBJ2-5; the D gene could be TRBD1 or TRBD2 (6 bases each). For the CDR3, the DNA is TGCAGTGTAGGGGGGCTGGAGACCCAGTACTTC. Residues: CSVGGLETQYF.